This TCR beta chain was captured by sequencing in a study of T cells in Graves' hyperthyroidism and ophthalmopathy. The source material, RNA transcripts, was used to amplify TCR beta CDR3 regions. The TCR CDR3 first-round RT-PCR relied on the HTBI primer set. From the multiplex PCR reads, TCRdb called clonotypes with MiXCR, one entry per CDR3 protein. The sample consists of 640,000 or so distinct CDR3 sequences, approximately 15% of them appearing once. This clonotype came up a few times. The germline CDR1 and CDR2 sequences are KGHSH and LQKENI. V dropped 2 bases and J dropped 3 bases, with 14 bases sitting between them. The CDR3 consists of 16 residues.

V is TRBV18 and J is TRBJ1-5; weak D call: TRBD1 (5 bases). Sequencing was carried out using blood. The source is a woman aged 18-29 years with Graves' ophthalmopathy. DNA for the CDR3: TGTGCCAGCTCACCAGGTTCAGGGTTTCTCAATCAGCCCCAGCATTTT. Encoded protein: CASSPGSGFLNQPQHF.